This entry lists 30 T cell receptor beta chains sequenced from one sample in a study of blood T cell repertoires in COVID-19. Measured with immunoSEQ multiplex PCR; TCRdb has only the in-frame clones, and not every one. The top ten hold around 8.1% of the sample, which has over 150,000 clones, around 84% seen once. Sequenced material: peripheral blood. Receptors originate from a woman aged 60 to 75 with COVID-19, enrolled during active disease.

The chain uses TRBV14 and TRBJ1-4; no reliable D call. The CDR3 runs to 14 residues. The V end was cut by 4 bases, the J end by 7 bases, with 13 bases between. The germline V gene has CDR1 SGHDN and CDR2 FVKESK. The CDR3 reads CASSPLDRGEKLFF. CDR3 bases: TGTGCCAGCAGCCCCTTAGACCGGGGTGAAAAACTGTTTTTT.

This clone has a handful of counts. V is TRBV5-8 and J is TRBJ2-3, with TRBD2 matching 8 bases. The CDR3 consists of 14 residues. Trimming at V came to 6 bases and at J to 6 bases, leaving 9 bases not matched to a gene. CDR1 SGHTS and CDR2 YDEGEE come from the germline V gene. CDR3 loop: CASNREGLPDTQYF. As DNA, the CDR3 is TGTGCCAGCAACCGGGAGGGGCTGCCGGATACGCAGTATTTT.

V is TRBV7-3 and J is TRBJ2-1, with 7 positions matching TRBD2. CDR3 length: 16 amino acids. In germline, CDR1 is SGHTA, CDR2 FQGTGA. The V and J ends lost 0 bases and 10 bases, in that order; junction bases with no gene match: 12. The CDR3 spells CASSLTGRGRGREQFF. The CDR3 nucleotides read TGTGCCAGCAGCTTAACTGGGCGCGGGAGAGGTCGAGAGCAGTTCTTC.

As for this clone: The junction does not match germline at one end; this may be a read error. The chain joins TRBV7-7 to TRBJ2-2; TRBD1 aligns across 8 bases. In germline, CDR1 is SSHAT, CDR2 FNYEAQ (reference sequence). This CDR3 spans 14 amino acids. CDR3 nucleotides: TGTGCTAGCAGTGCTCAGGGGGCGACCGGGGAGCTGTTTTTT. It is translated as CASSAQGATGELFF. Combining the CDR3 with reference TRBV7-7 and TRBJ2-2 gives the whole variable domain GAGVSQSPRYKVTKRGQDVTLRCDPISSHATLYWYQQALGQGPEFLTYFNYEAQPDKSGLPSDRFSAERPEGSISTLTIQRTEQRDSAMYRCASSAQGATGELFFGEGSRLTVL.

V is TRBV9 and J is TRBJ2-2; tentatively, D is TRBD2 (5 bases). CDR3 length: 13 residues. Germline CDR1 and CDR2: SGDLS and YYNGEE. Trimming took off 0 bases at V and 7 bases at J, with 7 bases between the two ends. The CDR3 region is CASSVDEGGELFF. The DNA of the CDR3 is TGTGCCAGCAGCGTAGATGAGGGCGGGGAGCTGTTTTTT.

The rearrangement joins TRBV27 to TRBJ2-7; D remains unclear. Trimming removed 7 bases from V and 2 bases from J, with 12 bases in between. Germline CDR1 is MNHEY and CDR2 is SMNVEV (reference sequence). The CDR3 loop spans 13 amino acids. For the CDR3, the DNA is TGTGCCAGCATCAGGTTTTACCCCTACGAGCAGTACGTC. Its translation is CASIRFYPYEQYV.

The chain carries TRBV2 and TRBJ1-4; the D gene is possibly TRBD1 (6 bases). Per germline, CDR1 SNHLY and CDR2 FYNNEI. This CDR3 is 13 amino acids long. Deletions cut 7 bases from V and 12 bases from J, with 18 bases between. CDR3 DNA: TGTGCCAGCAAGACCGGGGAACCAGGGGAACTGTTTTTT. It codes for CASKTGEPGELFF. Using reference TRBV2 and TRBJ1-4 for the parts outside the CDR3, the full variable domain is EPEVTQTPSHQVTQMGQEVILRCVPISNHLYFYWYRQILGQKVEFLVSFYNNEISEKSEIFDDQFSVERPDGSNFTLKIRSTKLEDSAMYFCASKTGEPGELFFGSGTQLSVL.

This chain joins TRBV3-1 (or the pseudogene TRBV3-2) and TRBJ1-1; D is unclear. This CDR3 spans 11 amino acids. Germline CDR1 reads LGHDT; CDR2 reads YNNKEL (reference sequence). V lost 2 bases, J lost 7 bases, and 5 bases lay in between. The CDR3 DNA reads as TGTGCCAGCAGCCAACGGTTTGAAGCTTTCTTT. Its translation is CASSQRFEAFF.

The chain carries TRBV19 and TRBJ1-6; D is undetermined. V was pared by 6 bases and J by 11 bases, with 17 bases between. Germline-derived CDR1 and CDR2 are LNHDA and SQIVND (reference sequence). This CDR3 is built from 14 residues. The CDR3 is CASSQTFTEAPLHF. In DNA, the CDR3 is TGTGCCAGTAGCCAAACATTCACGGAGGCACCCCTCCACTTT.

This clone showed up just a few times. This chain joins TRBV5-1 and TRBJ2-7; weak D call: TRBD2 (6 bases). Deletions cut 4 bases from V and 2 bases from J, with 13 bases between. The CDR3 has 14 amino acids. CDR1 and CDR2 (germline): SGHRS, YFSETQ. The CDR3 protein is CASSAGTLTYEQYF. The CDR3 DNA is TGCGCCAGCAGCGCCGGGACTCTCACCTACGAGCAGTACTTC.

This clone was seen once. This sequence joins TRBV18 and TRBJ1-5, with TRBD1 matching 11 bases. CDR1 is KGHSH and CDR2 is LQKENI in the germline V gene. Germline trimming cut 4 bases from V and 4 bases from J; bases unmatched to any gene: 6. The CDR3 runs to 16 residues. CDR3 sequence (DNA): TGTGCCAGCTCACTCGGGACAGGGGGAGCGAATCAGCCCCAGCATTTT. It specifies CASSLGTGGANQPQHF.

The genes are TRBV24-1 and TRBJ2-5; 7 nucleotides agree with TRBD1. Trimming at V came to 7 bases and at J to 1 base, leaving 11 bases not matched to a gene. The CDR3 runs 16 residues. Looked up from germline, CDR1 is KGHDR and CDR2 is SFDVKD. The CDR3 loop is CATSETGTVFQETQYF. The CDR3 DNA reads as TGTGCCACCAGCGAAACCGGGACAGTATTCCAAGAGACCCAGTACTTC.

J is TRBJ1-1 and V is TRBV18; perhaps TRBD1 as D (5 bases). The germline V gene encodes CDR1 KGHSH and CDR2 LQKENI. V lost 3 bases and J lost 3, with 23 bases in between. This CDR3 contains 18 residues. CDR3 sequence: CASSPSTTARGGDTEAFF. The CDR3 DNA is TGTGCCAGCTCACCTTCGACGACAGCAAGGGGTGGGGACACTGAAGCTTTCTTT.

The chain links TRBV6-5 to TRBJ2-5, with D perhaps matching TRBD1 (5 bases). CDR1 and CDR2 (germline): MNHEY, SVGAGI. Between the trimmed V and J ends, which lost 7 bases and 2 bases, there was a span of 11 bases. CDR3 length equals 13 residues. The CDR3 DNA reads TGTGCCAGCACCAGACAGTTACAAGAGACCCAGTACTTC. It is translated as CASTRQLQETQYF.

V gene TRBV30 combines with J gene TRBJ1-2, with D possibly TRBD1 on 6 matching bases. Trimming took 1 base from V and 1 from J, leaving 13 bases between them. Germline values: CDR1 GTSNPN, CDR2 SVGIG (reference sequence). CDR3 length: 15 residues. CDR3 coding DNA: TGTGCCTGGAGTGGACCCGGACAGTATAACTATGGCTACACCTTC. Translated: CAWSGPGQYNYGYTF.

The chain carries TRBV10-3 and TRBJ2-1; 9 bases map to TRBD2. The CDR3 runs 15 residues. Trimming removed 3 bases from V and 4 bases from J; junction bases left unmatched: 4. Germline values: CDR1 ENHRY, CDR2 SYGVKD. The chain's CDR3 is CAISDGGGGYNEQFF. The DNA of the CDR3 is TGTGCCATCAGTGATGGCGGGGGGGGGTACAATGAGCAGTTCTTC.

This clone was observed a handful of times. V gene TRBV19 combines with J gene TRBJ1-5; a possible D gene is TRBD1 (5 bases). The CDR3 runs 15 residues. The germline V and J ends were trimmed by 0 bases and 6 bases, with 12 bases remaining between them. CDR1 and CDR2 from the germline V gene are LNHDA and SQIVND (reference sequence). DNA of the CDR3: TGTGCCAGTAGTATAGAGGCCAGGGAAGCTCAGCCCCAGCATTTT. It codes for CASSIEAREAQPQHF.

The V call is TRBV7-2, the J call TRBJ1-3, with D possibly being TRBD1 (5 bases). The CDR3 covers 15 residues. V dropped 0 bases and J dropped 4 bases, with 10 bases sitting between them. Germline assignment: CDR1 SGHTA and CDR2 FQGNSA. CDR3: CASSLASGRGNTIYF. In DNA, the CDR3 is TGTGCCAGCAGCTTAGCGTCAGGGCGAGGAAACACCATATATTTT.

The chain is built from TRBV11-2 and TRBJ2-2, with D maybe TRBD1 (5 bases). There are 13 residues in the CDR3. V lost 5 bases, J lost 6 bases, and 10 bases lay in between. Germline V gives CDR1 SGHAT, CDR2 FQNNGV. The CDR3, as DNA: TGTGCCAGCAGCCAACAGGTGGCCGGGGAGCTGTTTTTT. It codes for CASSQQVAGELFF.

This clone was found once. The chain links TRBV5-6 to TRBJ1-2; D remains ambiguous. CDR3 size: 13 residues. Germline V gene sequence: CDR1 SGHDT, CDR2 YYEEEE. Trimming stripped 4 bases from V and 8 bases from J, with 15 bases between. CDR3 residues: CASSRIGGDGYTF. As DNA, the CDR3 is TGTGCCAGCAGCCGCATCGGAGGAGACGGCTACACCTTC.

The genes are TRBV19 and TRBJ2-3; D not resolved. V was pared by 6 bases and J by 6 bases, with 10 bases between. Germline assignment: CDR1 LNHDA and CDR2 SQIVND (reference sequence). The CDR3 is 12 amino acids. CDR3 in amino acids: CASSIEMDTQYF. The CDR3 nucleotides are TGTGCCAGTAGCATCGAGATGGATACGCAGTATTTT.

The gene calls are TRBV6-5 and TRBJ2-3; 7 bases are shared with TRBD2. The CDR3 has 14 amino acids. Unmatched junction bases numbered 3, after V lost 6 bases and J lost 0 bases. From germline, CDR1 is MNHEY and CDR2 SVGAGI. The CDR3 sequence: CASRGRGSTDTQYF. The CDR3 nucleotides are TGTGCCAGCAGGGGGAGGGGCAGCACAGATACGCAGTATTTT.

V and J are TRBV3-1 (or the pseudogene TRBV3-2) and TRBJ2-1, with a tentative D call TRBD2 (6 bases). The germline V gene encodes CDR1 LGHDT and CDR2 YNNKEL (reference sequence). The CDR3 totals 15 residues. Deletions cut 1 base from V and 4 bases from J, with 11 bases between. This CDR3 is CASSQVLALYNEQFF. CDR3 nucleotides: TGTGCCAGCAGCCAAGTCCTAGCGCTATACAATGAGCAGTTCTTC.

J is TRBJ2-7 and V is TRBV19, with 15 bases lining up with TRBD2. The length of the CDR3 is 16 residues. Per the germline V gene, CDR1 is LNHDA and CDR2 is SQIVND (reference sequence). V shed 5 bases and J 2 bases; nucleotides not matched to a gene: 4. The CDR3 sequence is CASSHGTSGGTYEQYF. CDR3 coding DNA: TGTGCCAGTAGTCACGGGACTAGCGGGGGGACCTACGAGCAGTACTTC.

This clone was observed once. V gene TRBV10-1 combines with J gene TRBJ1-4; 9 bases are shared with TRBD1. Germline values: CDR1 WNHNN, CDR2 SYGVQD (reference sequence). V lost 6 bases and J lost 10; bases outside the gene matches: 9. This CDR3 region has 14 residues. The chain's CDR3 is CASSPTGGHRKLFF. Written as DNA, the CDR3 is TGCGCCAGCAGCCCTACAGGGGGCCACAGAAAACTGTTTTTT.

J is TRBJ2-7 and V is TRBV28; D not resolved. Germline CDR1 reads MDHEN; CDR2 reads SYDVKM. This CDR3 has 14 residues. V lost 3 bases and J lost 6, with 15 bases in between. In nucleotides, the CDR3 is TGTGCCAGCAGTTTCAGTATGACTTCTTTCGAGCAGTACTTC. Amino acids: CASSFSMTSFEQYF.

CDR3 amino acids: CASSYMEEAFF. The CDR3 region has the DNA TGTGCCAGCAGTTACATGGAGGAAGCTTTCTTT. The gene calls are TRBV6-5 and TRBJ1-1; unclear D gene. The CDR3 runs to 11 residues. Germline loops: CDR1 MNHEY, CDR2 SVGAGI. V dropped 2 bases and J dropped 8 bases, with 6 bases sitting between them.

V and J are TRBV7-2 and TRBJ1-1; 7 positions agree with TRBD1. J was trimmed by 11 bases and V by 4 bases; bases with no gene match: 7. Germline values: CDR1 SGHTA, CDR2 FQGNSA. The CDR3 spans 12 residues. CDR3 residues: CASSSRQGSAFF. The DNA of the CDR3 is TGTGCCAGCAGCTCACGACAGGGTTCCGCTTTCTTT.

The chain employs TRBV9 and TRBJ2-1; weak D call: TRBD2 (6 bases). V was shortened by 4 bases and J by 5 bases, with 16 bases between the two germline ends. The CDR3 totals 15 residues. Germline V lookup: CDR1 SGDLS, CDR2 YYNGEE. CDR3 sequence reads: CASSSRGITNNEQFF. The CDR3 DNA reads TGTGCCAGCAGCTCTCGGGGGATCACAAACAATGAGCAGTTCTTC.

The V call is TRBV2, the J call TRBJ1-5; 8 positions agree with TRBD1. The CDR3 loop spans 14 amino acids. The V gene end was trimmed by 6 bases and the J gene end by 6 bases; junction bases not matched to a gene: 7. Germline V gives CDR1 SNHLY, CDR2 FYNNEI. CDR3 nucleotide sequence: TGTGCCAGCAGCGGACAGGGTGCGGGTCAGCCCCAGCATTTT. It translates to CASSGQGAGQPQHF.